What follows describes a single T cell receptor beta chain. Its antigen is currently unknown. This record belongs to a study of CXCR3-negative and CXCR3-positive naive CD8 T cells. Regarding the study as a whole: The study found that naive CXCR3-negative and CXCR3-positive cells shared TRBV-TRBJ usage, while memory cells differed. It was found that naive subsets had comparable surface CD5, and TCR strength was inferred from TRB CDR3 properties. TRB CDR3 hydrophobicity was greater in CXCR3-positive naive cells than in CXCR3-negative naive cells.

The authors prepared UMI-labeled TRB cDNA libraries by 5' RACE. TCRdb processed the 5' RACE reads again and assigns one entry to each CDR3 protein, with no DNA. This sample carries 120,000 to 150,000 distinct CDR3 sequences, with around 0.28% going to the ten biggest clones. From germline, CDR1 is MNHNY and CDR2 SVGAGI (reference sequence). CDR3 length equals 11 residues. The chain carries TRBV6-6 and TRBJ1-4. The sample consisted of naive CXCR3+ CD8+ T cells from blood. Subset: CD45RO-CCR7+CD27+CD95- naive CD8+ T cells expressing CXCR3 (TNR3+). The source is a human donor in good health. Some clones in this sample may be carry-over from other donors' samples. CDR3 protein: CASSRYEKLFF.